This TCR beta chain comes out of a study of cytomegalovirus exposure and HLA in healthy donors. V lost 2 bases to trimming and J lost 3 bases; unmatched junction nucleotides: 1. This CDR3 has 14 amino acids. Germline CDR1 MNHEY, CDR2 SVGAGI. PCR amplification relied on 60 Vbeta primers (plus 13 Jbeta primers). The protocol was immunoSEQ multiplex PCR, while the TCRdb copy is restricted to in-frame clones and leaves out a portion. The sample shows under 150,000 clones, around two thirds of them seen only once. Sequenced material: PBMCs. This TCR derives from a woman aged 35 to 49 in good health and CMV-seronegative. The chain links TRBV6-5 to TRBJ1-3; TRBD1 agrees at 7 bases. CDR3 bases: TGTGCCAGCAGTTACGGGACAGTTGGAAACACCATATATTTT. Amino acid sequence: CASSYGTVGNTIYF.